Shown below are 14 T cell receptor beta chains from a single sample sequenced in a study of T-cell memory formation after mild COVID-19. TCRdb itself ran the 5' RACE reads through MiXCR, one entry per CDR3 protein. The sample has roughly 250,000 distinct CDR3 sequences, over 15% seen once; the top ten hold approximately 20%. Sequenced: PBMCs or a T cell subset sorted from them (not recorded which). The receptors stem from a man aged 18-30 years who had mild COVID-19 (a few samples of this study predate the infection). Cell type and time point are not known.

This clonotype was detected a few times. J is TRBJ2-1 and V is TRBV11-2; 14 positions match TRBD2. From germline, CDR1 is SGHAT and CDR2 FQNNGV. This CDR3 region has 15 residues. Trimming took 5 bases from V and 8 from J; bases not matched to a gene: 5. The CDR3 DNA sequence: TGTGCCAGCAGCAGGACTAGCGGGGGGCCGTATGAGCAGTTCTTC. Its translation is CASSRTSGGPYEQFF. Full variable domain (rest looked up from reference TRBV11-2 and TRBJ2-1): EAGVAQSPRYKIIEKRQSVAFWCNPISGHATLYWYQQILGQGPKLLIQFQNNGVVDDSQLPKDRFSAERLKGVDSTLKIQPAKLEDSAVYLCASSRTSGGPYEQFFGPGTRLTVL.

The genes are TRBV6-2 or TRBV6-3 and TRBJ2-3, with D hard to call. Germline CDR1 and CDR2: MNHEY and SVGEGT. The V and J ends lost 2 bases and 2 bases respectively, with 8 bases between them. The CDR3 totals 14 residues. The CDR3 region is CASSYREVTDTQYF. The DNA for the CDR3 is TGTGCCAGCAGTTACAGGGAAGTCACAGATACGCAGTATTTT.

In the case of this clonotype: Sequence at one end of the junction differs from germline and may be a read error. The V call is TRBV9, the J call TRBJ1-2; D gene unclear. Germline loops: CDR1 SGDLS, CDR2 YYNGEE. The CDR3 extends over 19 amino acids. The CDR3 spells CASSVGAPFTDGFGYGHTF. CDR3 sequence (DNA): TGTGCCAGCAGCGTAGGGGCCCCGTTTACGGACGGCTTTGGCTATGGCCACACCTTC.

This clonotype was seen a handful of times. The chain links TRBV4-2 to TRBJ2-7; no clear D gene. Trimming removed 0 bases at V and 0 bases at J, with 6 bases between. Germline assignment: CDR1 LGHNA and CDR2 YNFKEQ. The CDR3 consists of 14 residues. CDR3 sequence reads: CASSQEQTSYEQYF. CDR3 DNA sequence: TGTGCCAGCAGCCAAGAGCAAACCTCCTACGAGCAGTACTTC.

This clonotype was seen repeatedly, ten times or more. The chain has TRBV20-1 and TRBJ2-3; D is uncertain. The CDR3 is 15 amino acids. V was pared by 0 bases and J by 2 bases, with 12 bases between. The germline CDR1 and CDR2 sequences are DFQATT and SNEGSKA (reference sequence). The CDR3 coding sequence is TGCAGTGCTAGAGATGGGGTAGCTTCCACAGATACGCAGTATTTT. This codes for CSARDGVASTDTQYF.

This clonotype was counted ten times or more. The chain uses TRBV6-1 and TRBJ2-2, with D hard to call. CDR1 and CDR2 from the germline V gene are MNHNS and SASEGT. The V gene lost 1 base and the J gene lost 5 bases, with 11 bases spanning the gap. This CDR3 comprises 15 residues. CDR3 DNA sequence: TGTGCCAGCAGTGAAGTCTTGGCGGAGACCGGGGAGCTGTTTTTT. It yields the protein CASSEVLAETGELFF.

This clonotype appeared a few times. V gene TRBV10-1 combines with J gene TRBJ2-7; tentative D call: TRBD2 (5 bases). This CDR3 spans 14 amino acids. V gave up 2 bases and J gave up 8 bases, with 16 bases separating them. Per the germline V gene, CDR1 is WNHNN and CDR2 is SYGVQD (reference sequence). The CDR3 region has the DNA TGCGCCAGCAGTGAGAGTAGCGTGGGCCTCCAGCAGTACTTC. Protein: CASSESSVGLQQYF.

This clonotype was counted many times. The rearrangement links TRBV7-2 to TRBJ1-5, with D possibly TRBD1 on 6 matching bases. The CDR3 is 13 residues long. Germline V gene lookup returns CDR1 SGHTA and CDR2 FQGNSA. The V gene lost 3 bases and the J gene lost 7 bases, with 10 bases spanning the gap. CDR3 nucleotide sequence: TGTGCCAGCAGCTTTGGGGGCGCGCAGCCCCAGCATTTT. This encodes CASSFGGAQPQHF.

The chain is built from TRBV4-1 and TRBJ1-1; D remains ambiguous. The CDR3 is made up of 16 amino acids. V lost 1 base to trimming and J lost 0 bases, with 12 bases between them. CDR1 is MGHRA, CDR2 YSYEKL, per germline. CDR3 coding DNA: TGCGCCAGCAGCCAAGTACGGAGGGAAGTGAACACTGAAGCTTTCTTT. It codes for CASSQVRREVNTEAFF.

The chain employs TRBV15 and TRBJ2-5, with 9 nucleotides matching TRBD2. The CDR3 runs 15 residues. Looked up from germline, CDR1 is LNHNV and CDR2 is YYDKDF (reference sequence). The ends lost 6 bases at V and 8 bases at J; junction bases unmatched: 13. CDR3 DNA: TGTGCCACCAGTCCGGCGGGGGGGATGAGAGGTACCCAGTACTTC. It specifies CATSPAGGMRGTQYF.

The chain has TRBV7-8 and TRBJ2-3, with TRBD2 matching 8 bases. CDR3 length: 15 residues. Germline CDR1 is SGHVS and CDR2 is FQNEAQ. Trimming at V came to 1 base and at J to 6 bases, leaving 6 bases not matched to a gene. The CDR3 sequence: CASSLGTSGWDTQYF. As DNA, the CDR3 is TGTGCCAGCAGCTTAGGTACTAGCGGCTGGGATACGCAGTATTTT.

The chain employs TRBV10-3 and TRBJ2-5, with D unclear. Deletions cut 4 bases from V and 1 base from J, with 1 base between. Germline CDR1 and CDR2: ENHRY and SYGVKD. The CDR3 loop spans 11 amino acids. The chain's CDR3 is CAISAQETQYF. CDR3 nucleotides: TGTGCCATCAGTGCCCAAGAGACCCAGTACTTC.

The gene calls are TRBV28 and TRBJ1-2; D is unclear. This CDR3 is 16 amino acids long. The V end lost 5 bases, the J end lost 5 bases, and 21 bases lay between the germline ends. From germline, CDR1 is MDHEN and CDR2 SYDVKM. CDR3: CASSPNPDGEPYGYTF. For the CDR3, the DNA is TGTGCCAGCAGTCCGAACCCGGACGGAGAACCTTATGGCTACACCTTC.

The chain combines TRBV7-2 with TRBJ1-2, with TRBD1 as a possible D gene (5 bases). From germline, CDR1 is SGHTA and CDR2 FQGNSA. The CDR3 sequence is 15 residues long. V was pared by 0 bases and J by 4 bases, with 12 bases between. The CDR3 DNA is TGTGCCAGCAGCTTAGCGCGCGGGGGAGGCTATGGCTACACCTTC. It yields the protein CASSLARGGGYGYTF. The whole variable domain, filled in from reference TRBV7-2 and TRBJ1-2, reads GAGVSQSPSNKVTEKGKDVELRCDPISGHTALYWYRQSLGQGLEFLIYFQGNSAPDKSGLPSDRFSAERTGGSVSTLTIQRTQQEDSAVYLCASSLARGGGYGYTFGSGTRLTVV.